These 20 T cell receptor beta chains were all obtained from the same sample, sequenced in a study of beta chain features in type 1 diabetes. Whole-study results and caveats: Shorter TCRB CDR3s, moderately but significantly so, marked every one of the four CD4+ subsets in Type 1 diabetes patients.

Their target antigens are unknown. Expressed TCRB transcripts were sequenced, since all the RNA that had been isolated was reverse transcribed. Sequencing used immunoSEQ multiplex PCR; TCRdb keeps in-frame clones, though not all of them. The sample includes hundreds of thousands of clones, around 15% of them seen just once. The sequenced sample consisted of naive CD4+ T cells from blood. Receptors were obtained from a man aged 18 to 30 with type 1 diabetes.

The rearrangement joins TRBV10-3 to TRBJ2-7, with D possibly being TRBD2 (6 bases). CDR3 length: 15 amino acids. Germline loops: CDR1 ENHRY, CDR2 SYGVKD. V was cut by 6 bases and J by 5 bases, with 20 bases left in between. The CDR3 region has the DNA TGTGCCATCAGGCCCGGAGGGCAGTCAACCCACGAGCAGTACTTC. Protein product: CAIRPGGQSTHEQYF.

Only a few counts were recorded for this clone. Here the CDR3 reads CASSVEPKGSYEQYF. The CDR3 coding sequence is TGTGCCAGCAGCGTAGAACCTAAGGGCTCCTACGAGCAGTACTTC. The rearrangement links TRBV9 to TRBJ2-7; the D is unclear. V was trimmed by 0 bases and J by 0 bases, leaving 10 bases between them. The CDR3 is made up of 15 amino acids. The V gene's germline CDR1 is SGDLS and CDR2 YYNGEE.

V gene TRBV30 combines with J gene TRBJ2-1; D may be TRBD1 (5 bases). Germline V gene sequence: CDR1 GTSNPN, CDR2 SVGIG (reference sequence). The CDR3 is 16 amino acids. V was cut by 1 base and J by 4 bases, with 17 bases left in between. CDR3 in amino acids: CAWSAPGLTEYNEQFF. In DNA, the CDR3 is TGTGCCTGGAGTGCACCGGGTTTGACAGAATACAATGAGCAGTTCTTC.

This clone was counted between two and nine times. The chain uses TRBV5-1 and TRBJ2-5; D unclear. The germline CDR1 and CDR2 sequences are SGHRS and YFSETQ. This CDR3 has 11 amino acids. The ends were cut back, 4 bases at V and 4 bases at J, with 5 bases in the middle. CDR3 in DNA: TGCGCCAGCAGCATCGGAGAGACCCAGTACTTC. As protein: CASSIGETQYF.

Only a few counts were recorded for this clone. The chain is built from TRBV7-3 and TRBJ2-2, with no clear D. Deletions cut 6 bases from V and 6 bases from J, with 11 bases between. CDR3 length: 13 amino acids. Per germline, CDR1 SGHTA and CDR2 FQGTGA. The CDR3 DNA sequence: TGTGCCAGCAGTTACCGACAAGCCGGGGAGCTGTTTTTT. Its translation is CASSYRQAGELFF.

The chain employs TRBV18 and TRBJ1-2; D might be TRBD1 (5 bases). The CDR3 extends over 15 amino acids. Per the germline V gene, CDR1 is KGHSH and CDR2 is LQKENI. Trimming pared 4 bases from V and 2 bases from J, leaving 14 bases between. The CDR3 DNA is TGTGCCAGCTCACTACCGGTGGGGCGGAACTATGGCTACACCTTC. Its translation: CASSLPVGRNYGYTF. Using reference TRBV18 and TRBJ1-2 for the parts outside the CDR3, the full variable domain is NAGVMQNPRHLVRRRGQEARLRCSPMKGHSHVYWYRQLPEEGLKFMVYLQKENIIDESGMPKERFSAEFPKEGPSILRIQQVVRGDSAAYFCASSLPVGRNYGYTFGSGTRLTVV.

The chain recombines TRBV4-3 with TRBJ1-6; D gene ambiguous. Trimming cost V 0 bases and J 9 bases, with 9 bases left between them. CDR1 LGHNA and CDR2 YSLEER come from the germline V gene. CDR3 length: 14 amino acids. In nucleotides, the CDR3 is TGCGCCAGCAGCCAAGAAGGGTCCGGTTCACCCCTCCACTTT. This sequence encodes CASSQEGSGSPLHF.

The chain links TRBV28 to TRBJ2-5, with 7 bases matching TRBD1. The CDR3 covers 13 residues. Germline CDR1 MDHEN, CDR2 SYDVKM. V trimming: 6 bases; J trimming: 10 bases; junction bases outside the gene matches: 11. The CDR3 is CASSPGQDGVQYF. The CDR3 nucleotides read TGTGCCAGCAGCCCCGGACAGGACGGGGTCCAGTACTTC.

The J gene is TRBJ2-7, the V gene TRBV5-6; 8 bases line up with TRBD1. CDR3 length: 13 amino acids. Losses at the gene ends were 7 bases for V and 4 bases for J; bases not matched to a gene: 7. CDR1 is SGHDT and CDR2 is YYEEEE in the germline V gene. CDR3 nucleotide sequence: TGTGCCAGCGGACAGGGTTCGAGGTACGAGCAGTACTTC. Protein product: CASGQGSRYEQYF.

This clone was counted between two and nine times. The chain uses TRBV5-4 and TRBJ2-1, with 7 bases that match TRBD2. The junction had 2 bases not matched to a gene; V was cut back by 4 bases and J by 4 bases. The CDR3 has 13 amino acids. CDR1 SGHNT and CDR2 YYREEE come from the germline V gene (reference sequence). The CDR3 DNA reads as TGTGCCAGCAGCACCGGGGGGTACAATGAGCAGTTCTTC. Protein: CASSTGGYNEQFF. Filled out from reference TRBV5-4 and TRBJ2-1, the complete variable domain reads ETGVTQSPTHLIKTRGQQVTLRCSSQSGHNTVSWYQQALGQGPQFIFQYYREEENGRGNFPPRFSGLQFPNYSSELNVNALELDDSALYLCASSTGGYNEQFFGPGTRLTVL.

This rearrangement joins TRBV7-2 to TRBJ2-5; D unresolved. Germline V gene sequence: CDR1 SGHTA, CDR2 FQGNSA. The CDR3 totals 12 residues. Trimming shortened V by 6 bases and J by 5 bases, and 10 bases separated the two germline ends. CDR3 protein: CASSYQVETQYF. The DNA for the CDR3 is TGTGCCAGCAGTTATCAGGTGGAGACCCAGTACTTC.

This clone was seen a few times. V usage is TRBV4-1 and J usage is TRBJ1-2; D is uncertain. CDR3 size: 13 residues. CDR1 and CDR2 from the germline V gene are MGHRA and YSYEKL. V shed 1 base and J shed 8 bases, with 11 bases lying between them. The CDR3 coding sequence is TGCGCCAGCAGCCAAGCGGCATCACGGGGCTACACCTTC. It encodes CASSQAASRGYTF.

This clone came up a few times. CDR3 in DNA: TGTGCCAGCAGCTTAGGCCCGCCGGGACGGGCGGACGTCCTGACTTTC. Translation: CASSLGPPGRADVLTF. The J gene is TRBJ2-6, the V gene TRBV7-2; D is tentatively TRBD1 or TRBD2 (5 bases each). V dropped 1 base and J dropped 11 bases, with 18 bases sitting between them. In germline, CDR1 is SGHTA, CDR2 FQGNSA. The CDR3 has 16 residues. Variable domain in full (rest from reference TRBV7-2 and TRBJ2-6): GAGVSQSPSNKVTEKGKDVELRCDPISGHTALYWYRQSLGQGLEFLIYFQGNSAPDKSGLPSDRFSAERTGGSVSTLTIQRTQQEDSAVYLCASSLGPPGRADVLTFGAGSRLTVL.

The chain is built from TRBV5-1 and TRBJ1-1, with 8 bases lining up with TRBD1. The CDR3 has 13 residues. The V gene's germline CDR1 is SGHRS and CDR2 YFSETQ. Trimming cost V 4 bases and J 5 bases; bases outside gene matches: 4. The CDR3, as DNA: TGCGCCAGCAGCCCGACAGGGGAAACTGAAGCTTTCTTT. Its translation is CASSPTGETEAFF. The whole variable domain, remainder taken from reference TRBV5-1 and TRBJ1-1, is KAGVTQTPRYLIKTRGQQVTLSCSPISGHRSVSWYQQTPGQGLQFLFEYFSETQRNKGNFPGRFSGRQFSNSRSEMNVSTLELGDSALYLCASSPTGETEAFFGQGTRLTVV.

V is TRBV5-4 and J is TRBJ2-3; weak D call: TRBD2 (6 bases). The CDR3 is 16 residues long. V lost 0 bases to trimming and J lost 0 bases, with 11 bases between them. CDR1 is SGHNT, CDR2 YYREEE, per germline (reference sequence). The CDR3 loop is CASSLAAGRSTDTQYF. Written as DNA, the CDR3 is TGTGCCAGCAGCTTGGCGGCGGGGAGGAGCACAGATACGCAGTATTTT.

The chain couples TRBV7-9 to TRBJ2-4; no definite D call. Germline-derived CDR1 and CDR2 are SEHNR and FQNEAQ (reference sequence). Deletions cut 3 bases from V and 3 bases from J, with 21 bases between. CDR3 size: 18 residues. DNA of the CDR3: TGTGCCAGCAGCTTCTTACTTGGGTCCAACTCGGTCAAAAACATTCAGTACTTC. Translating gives CASSFLLGSNSVKNIQYF.

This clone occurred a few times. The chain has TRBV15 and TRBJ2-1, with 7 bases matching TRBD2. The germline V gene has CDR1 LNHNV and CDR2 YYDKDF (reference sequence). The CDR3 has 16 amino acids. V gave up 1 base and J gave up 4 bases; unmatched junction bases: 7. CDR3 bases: TGTGCCACCAGCAGAGGGCTAGCGGACGTGTACAATGAGCAGTTCTTC. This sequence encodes CATSRGLADVYNEQFF.

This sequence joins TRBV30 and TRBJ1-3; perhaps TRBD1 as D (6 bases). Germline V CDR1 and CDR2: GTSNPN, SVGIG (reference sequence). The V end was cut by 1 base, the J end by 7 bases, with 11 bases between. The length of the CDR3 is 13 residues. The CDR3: CAWSGDMGNTIYF. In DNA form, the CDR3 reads TGTGCCTGGAGTGGGGACATGGGGAACACCATATATTTT.

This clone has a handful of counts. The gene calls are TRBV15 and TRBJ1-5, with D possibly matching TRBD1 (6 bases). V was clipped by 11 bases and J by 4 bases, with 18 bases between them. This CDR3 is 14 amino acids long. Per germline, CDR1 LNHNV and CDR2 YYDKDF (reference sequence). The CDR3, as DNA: TGTGCCCCCCTTCGGGGGGCAAGGAATCAGCCCCAGCATTTT. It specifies CAPLRGARNQPQHF.

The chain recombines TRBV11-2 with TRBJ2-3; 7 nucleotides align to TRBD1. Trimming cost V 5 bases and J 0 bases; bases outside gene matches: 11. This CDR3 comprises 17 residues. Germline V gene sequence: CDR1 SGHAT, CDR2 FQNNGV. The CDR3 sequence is CASSPGTASGSTDTQYF. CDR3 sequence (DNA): TGTGCCAGCAGCCCTGGGACAGCCAGTGGTAGCACAGATACGCAGTATTTT.